Below, 5 T cell receptor beta chains from the same sample are listed, as sequenced in a study of cytomegalovirus exposure and HLA in healthy donors. The PCR made use of 60 Vbeta and 13 Jbeta primers. The protocol was immunoSEQ multiplex PCR, while the TCRdb copy is restricted to in-frame clones and leaves out a portion. Of 130,000 to 150,000 clones in the sample, 73% are singletons; the top ten hold 13% to 15%. The sample consisted of PBMCs. These receptors were taken from a human donor in good health.

The rearrangement uses TRBV5-6 and TRBJ1-5; D remains unclear. CDR3 length: 13 amino acids. Germline loops: CDR1 SGHDT, CDR2 YYEEEE. V was trimmed by 4 bases and J by 7 bases, leaving 12 bases between them. In DNA form, the CDR3 reads TGTGCCAGCAGCCCACCGGCCGGGCAGCCCCAGCATTTT. It yields the protein CASSPPAGQPQHF. The complete variable domain, with remaining parts taken from reference TRBV5-6 and TRBJ1-5, reads DAGVTQSPTHLIKTRGQQVTLRCSPKSGHDTVSWYQQALGQGPQFIFQYYEEEERQRGNFPDRFSGHQFPNYSSELNVNALLLGDSALYLCASSPPAGQPQHFGDGTRLSIL.

The chain couples TRBV6-6 to TRBJ2-5; weak D call: TRBD1 (5 bases). This CDR3 is built from 12 residues. Trimming pared 2 bases from V and 11 bases from J, leaving 12 bases between. Germline lookup yields CDR1 MNHNY and CDR2 SVGAGI (reference sequence). CDR3 sequence reads: CASSYRGIEQYF. The CDR3 region has the DNA TGTGCCAGCAGTTACAGGGGAATAGAGCAGTACTTC.

The chain links TRBV27 to TRBJ1-1; 9 positions match TRBD1. Germline CDR1 is MNHEY and CDR2 is SMNVEV (reference sequence). CDR3 length: 14 amino acids. Trimming cost V 8 bases and J 5 bases; bases outside gene matches: 9. As DNA, the CDR3 is TGTGCCAGCTTTAGCGGGACAGGGTTTACTGAAGCTTTCTTT. It yields the protein CASFSGTGFTEAFF.

V is TRBV7-8 and J is TRBJ1-2; tentative D call: TRBD1 (6 bases). The V and J ends lost 4 bases and 4 bases respectively, with 16 bases between them. The length of the CDR3 is 15 residues. From germline, CDR1 is SGHVS and CDR2 FQNEAQ. CDR3 DNA sequence: TGTGCCAGCAGCTCCCGGACAGCCAACTTCTATGGCTACACCTTC. This encodes CASSSRTANFYGYTF.

Only a few counts were recorded for this clone. The chain employs TRBV9 and TRBJ1-3, with D possibly TRBD1 on 6 matching bases. V was trimmed by 0 bases and J by 1 base, leaving 14 bases between them. Germline CDR1 is SGDLS and CDR2 is YYNGEE. CDR3 length equals 17 residues. The CDR3 here is CASSVADRPQSGNTIYF. The CDR3 bases are TGTGCCAGCAGCGTAGCGGACAGACCACAATCTGGAAACACCATATATTTT.